Sequencing of this TCR beta chain was carried out in a study of CD8+ T cells in alopecia areata. A few counts support this clone. V trimming: 6 bases; J trimming: 2 bases; junction bases outside the gene matches: 12. There are 16 residues in the CDR3. Germline assignment: CDR1 SQVTM and CDR2 ANQGSEA. After isolation, RNA underwent reverse transcription to generate cDNA as the sequencing template. Generated by immunoSEQ multiplex PCR, the TCRdb table keeps only in-frame clones and is missing some. The repertoire has about 110,000 clones, around 59% of them found once; the top ten carry 20% to 25%. This receptor was taken from a human donor in good health. V gene TRBV29-1 combines with J gene TRBJ2-1, with 8 bases that match TRBD1. The sample consisted of CD8+ T cells sorted from blood. The CDR3: CSVEPPGQEAYNEQFF. In nucleotides, the CDR3 is TGCAGCGTGGAGCCGCCGGGACAGGAGGCCTACAATGAGCAGTTCTTC.